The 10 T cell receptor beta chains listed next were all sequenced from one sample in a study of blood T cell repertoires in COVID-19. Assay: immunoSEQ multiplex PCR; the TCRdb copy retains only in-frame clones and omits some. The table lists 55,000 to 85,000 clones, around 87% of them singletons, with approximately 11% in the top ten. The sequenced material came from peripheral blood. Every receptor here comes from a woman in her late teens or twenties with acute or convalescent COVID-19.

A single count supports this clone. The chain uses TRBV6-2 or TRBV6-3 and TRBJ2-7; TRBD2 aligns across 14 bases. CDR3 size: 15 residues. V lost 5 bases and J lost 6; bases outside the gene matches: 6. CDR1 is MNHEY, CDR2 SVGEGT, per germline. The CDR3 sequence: CASSGGLAGGFEQYF. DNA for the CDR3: TGTGCCAGCAGTGGCGGACTAGCGGGGGGCTTCGAGCAGTACTTC.

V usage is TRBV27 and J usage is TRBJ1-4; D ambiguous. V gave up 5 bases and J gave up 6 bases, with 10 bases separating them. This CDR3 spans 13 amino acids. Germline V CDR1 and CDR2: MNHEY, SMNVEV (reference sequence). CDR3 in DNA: TGTGCCAGCAGTCGGTCTGTGGATGAAAAACTGTTTTTT. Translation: CASSRSVDEKLFF.

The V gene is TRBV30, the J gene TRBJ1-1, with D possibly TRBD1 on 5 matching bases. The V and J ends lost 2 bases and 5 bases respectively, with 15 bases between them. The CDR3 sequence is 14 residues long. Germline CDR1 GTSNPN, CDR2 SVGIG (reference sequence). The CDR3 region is CAWSTGLSGTEAFF. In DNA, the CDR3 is TGTGCCTGGAGTACAGGACTATCGGGGACTGAAGCTTTCTTT.

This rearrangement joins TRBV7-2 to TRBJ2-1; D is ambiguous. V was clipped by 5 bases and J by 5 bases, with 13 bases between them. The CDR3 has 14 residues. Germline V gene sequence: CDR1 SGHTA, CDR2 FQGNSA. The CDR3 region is CASSPISVNNEQFF. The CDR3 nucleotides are TGTGCCAGCAGCCCAATTTCGGTAAACAATGAGCAGTTCTTC.

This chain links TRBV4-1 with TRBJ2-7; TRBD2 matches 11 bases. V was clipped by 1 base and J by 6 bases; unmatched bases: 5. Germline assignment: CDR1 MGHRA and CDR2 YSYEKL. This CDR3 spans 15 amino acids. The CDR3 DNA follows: TGCGCCAGCAGCCAAGTTGGTAGCGGGAGGGGCGAGCAGTACTTC. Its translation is CASSQVGSGRGEQYF.

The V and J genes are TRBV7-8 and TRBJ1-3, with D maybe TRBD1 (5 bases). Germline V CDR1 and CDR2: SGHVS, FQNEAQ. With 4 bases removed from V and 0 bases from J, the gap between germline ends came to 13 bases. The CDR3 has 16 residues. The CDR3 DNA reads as TGTGCCAGCAGCTCCCAGACAGAATTCTCTGGAAACACCATATATTTT. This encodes CASSSQTEFSGNTIYF.

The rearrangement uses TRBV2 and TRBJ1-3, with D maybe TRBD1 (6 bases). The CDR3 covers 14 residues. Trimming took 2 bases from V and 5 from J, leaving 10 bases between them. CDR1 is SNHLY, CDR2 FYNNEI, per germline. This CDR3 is CASSERRGRNTIYF. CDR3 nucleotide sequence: TGTGCCAGCAGTGAACGCAGGGGAAGAAACACCATATATTTT.

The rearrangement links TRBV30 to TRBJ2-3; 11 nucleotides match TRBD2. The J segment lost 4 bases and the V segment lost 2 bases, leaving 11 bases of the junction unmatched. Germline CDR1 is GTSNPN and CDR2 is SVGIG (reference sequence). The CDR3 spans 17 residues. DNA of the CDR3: TGTGCCTGGAGTCTAGGACTAGCGGGCGTGGTCGCAGATACGCAGTATTTT. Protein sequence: CAWSLGLAGVVADTQYF.

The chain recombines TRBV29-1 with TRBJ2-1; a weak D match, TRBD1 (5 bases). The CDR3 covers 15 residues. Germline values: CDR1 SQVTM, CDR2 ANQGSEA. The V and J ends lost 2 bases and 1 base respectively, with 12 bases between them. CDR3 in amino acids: CSVELDTRSYNEQFF. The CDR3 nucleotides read TGCAGCGTTGAATTGGACACGCGATCCTACAATGAGCAGTTCTTC.

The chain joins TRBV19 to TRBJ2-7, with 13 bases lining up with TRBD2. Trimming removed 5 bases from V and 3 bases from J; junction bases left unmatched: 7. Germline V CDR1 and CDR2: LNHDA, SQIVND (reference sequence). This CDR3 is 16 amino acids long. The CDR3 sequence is CASSLSGTSGNYEQYF. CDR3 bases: TGTGCCAGTAGTCTGAGCGGGACTAGCGGGAACTACGAGCAGTACTTC. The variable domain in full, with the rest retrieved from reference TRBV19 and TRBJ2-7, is DGGITQSPKYLFRKEGQNVTLSCEQNLNHDAMYWYRQDPGQGLRLIYYSQIVNDFQKGDIAEGYSVSREKKESFPLTVTSAQKNPTAFYLCASSLSGTSGNYEQYFGPGTRLTVT.